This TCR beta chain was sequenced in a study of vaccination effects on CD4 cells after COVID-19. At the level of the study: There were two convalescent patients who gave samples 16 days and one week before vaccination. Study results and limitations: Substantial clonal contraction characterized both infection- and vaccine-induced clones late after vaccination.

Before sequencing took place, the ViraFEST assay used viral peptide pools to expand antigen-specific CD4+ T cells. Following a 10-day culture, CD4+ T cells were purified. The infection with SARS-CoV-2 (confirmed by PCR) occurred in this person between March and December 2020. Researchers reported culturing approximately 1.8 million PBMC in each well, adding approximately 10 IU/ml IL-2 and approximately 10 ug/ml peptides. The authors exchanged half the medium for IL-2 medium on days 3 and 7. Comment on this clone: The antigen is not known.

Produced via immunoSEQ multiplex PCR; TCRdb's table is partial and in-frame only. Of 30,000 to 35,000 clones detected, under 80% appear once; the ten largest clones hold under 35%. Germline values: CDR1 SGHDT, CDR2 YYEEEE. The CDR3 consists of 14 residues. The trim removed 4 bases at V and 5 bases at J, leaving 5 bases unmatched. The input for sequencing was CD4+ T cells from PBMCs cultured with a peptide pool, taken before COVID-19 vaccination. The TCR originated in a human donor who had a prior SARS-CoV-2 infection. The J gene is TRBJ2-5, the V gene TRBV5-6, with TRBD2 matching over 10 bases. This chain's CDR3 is CASSKAGGSETQYF. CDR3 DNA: TGTGCCAGCAGCAAAGCGGGGGGGAGTGAGACCCAGTACTTC.